This T cell receptor beta chain was sequenced for a study of technical replicates of blood from several donors. V was cut by 0 bases and J by 4 bases, with 15 bases left in between. The length of the CDR3 is 16 residues. Germline lookup yields CDR1 LGHNA and CDR2 YNFKEQ. Method: immunoSEQ multiplex PCR; TCRdb's copy keeps in-frame clones and lacks some. The sample yields 50,000 to 80,000 clones, approximately 87% seen once. The rearrangement uses TRBV4-2 and TRBJ1-2, with a weak D call TRBD1 (5 bases). This TCR was recovered from a human donor in good health. Some clones in this sample may be carry-over from other donors' samples. Source material: PBMCs. The CDR3 nucleotides are TGTGCCAGCAGCCAAGACGATGGGGGGGATTTCTATGGCTACACCTTC. Translated: CASSQDDGGDFYGYTF.